This T cell receptor beta chain emerged from a study of T cells in Graves' hyperthyroidism and ophthalmopathy. What was amplified from RNA transcripts were TCR beta CDR3 regions. First-round RT-PCR of the TCR CDR3 relied on the HTBI primer set. Via MiXCR, TCRdb re-called the multiplex PCR reads, giving one row per CDR3 protein. The table includes approximately 300,000 distinct CDR3 sequences, about 17% detected once. Ophthalmopathy patients all had a Clinical Activity Score of at least 3, a NOSPECS grade of at least 4 and disease under 3 months old. Turning to this clonotype: Its specificity is unknown.

General study points: Ophthalmopathy, as predicted by the model, came a median roughly 6.5 months after the prediction. A model of 13 V-J pairs discriminated ophthalmopathy from stable hyperthyroidism.

The clonotype was recovered from a woman aged 60 to 75 with Graves' ophthalmopathy. Sequencing was done on a sample of blood.

Here the CDR3 DNA reads TGTGCCAGCAGCACCTCGCGGTCCCCCCGAAACAATGAGCAGTTCTTC. Residues: CASSTSRSPRNNEQFF. This chain links TRBV5-6 with TRBJ2-1; D is unresolved. The CDR3 runs to 16 residues. The V gene lost 4 bases and the J gene lost 5 bases, with 19 bases spanning the gap. The germline V gene has CDR1 SGHDT and CDR2 YYEEEE.